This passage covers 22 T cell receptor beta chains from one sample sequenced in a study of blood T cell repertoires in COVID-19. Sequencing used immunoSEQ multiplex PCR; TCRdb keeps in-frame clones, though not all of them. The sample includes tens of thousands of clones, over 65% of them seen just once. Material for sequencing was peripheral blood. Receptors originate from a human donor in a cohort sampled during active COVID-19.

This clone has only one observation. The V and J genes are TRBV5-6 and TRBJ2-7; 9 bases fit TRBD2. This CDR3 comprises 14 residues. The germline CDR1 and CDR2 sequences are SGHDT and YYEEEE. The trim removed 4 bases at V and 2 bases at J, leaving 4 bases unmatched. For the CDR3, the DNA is TGTGCCAGCAGCCTTAGCGGGGGACCCTACGAGCAGTACTTC. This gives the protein CASSLSGGPYEQYF.

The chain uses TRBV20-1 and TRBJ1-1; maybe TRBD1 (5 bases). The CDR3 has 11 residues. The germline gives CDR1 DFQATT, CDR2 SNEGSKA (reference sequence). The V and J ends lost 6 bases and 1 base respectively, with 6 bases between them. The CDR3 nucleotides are TGCAGTGCCGGGGGGAACACTGAAGCTTTCTTT. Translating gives CSAGGNTEAFF.

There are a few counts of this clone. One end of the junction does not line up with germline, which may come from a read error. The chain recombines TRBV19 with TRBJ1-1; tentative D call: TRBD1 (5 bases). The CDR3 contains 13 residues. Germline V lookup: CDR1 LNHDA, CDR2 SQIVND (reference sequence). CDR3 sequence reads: CASSRTFNTGAFF. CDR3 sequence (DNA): TGTGCCAGTAGCCGGACATTTAACACTGGAGCTTTCTTT.

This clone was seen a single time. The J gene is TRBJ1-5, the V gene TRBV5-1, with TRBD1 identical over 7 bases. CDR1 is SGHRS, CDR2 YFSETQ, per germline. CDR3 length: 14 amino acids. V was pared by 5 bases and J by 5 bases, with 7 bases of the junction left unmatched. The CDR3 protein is CASSPRQGDQPQHF. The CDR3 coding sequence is TGCGCCAGCAGTCCTAGACAGGGCGATCAGCCCCAGCATTTT.

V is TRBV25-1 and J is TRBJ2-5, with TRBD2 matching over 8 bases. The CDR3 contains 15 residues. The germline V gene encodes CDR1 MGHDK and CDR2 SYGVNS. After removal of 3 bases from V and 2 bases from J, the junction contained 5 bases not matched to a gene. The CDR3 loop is CASSEKGLVQETQYF. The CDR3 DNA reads TGTGCCAGCAGTGAGAAGGGACTAGTTCAAGAGACCCAGTACTTC.

The CDR3 coding sequence is TGTGCCAGCAGTGCGGGGGGACAGGGGGTTCGAGGCTACACCTTC. This translates into CASSAGGQGVRGYTF. This chain links TRBV27 with TRBJ1-2, with 11 bases matching TRBD1. The CDR3 length is 15 residues. Germline CDR1 reads MNHEY; CDR2 reads SMNVEV (reference sequence). Germline trimming cut 5 bases from V and 8 bases from J; bases unmatched to any gene: 10.

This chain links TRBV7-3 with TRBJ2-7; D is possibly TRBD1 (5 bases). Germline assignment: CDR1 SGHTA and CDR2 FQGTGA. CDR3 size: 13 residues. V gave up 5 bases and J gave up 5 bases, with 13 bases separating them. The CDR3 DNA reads TGTGCCAGCAGCCTCCAAAAAGGGGACGAGCAGTACTTC. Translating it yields CASSLQKGDEQYF.

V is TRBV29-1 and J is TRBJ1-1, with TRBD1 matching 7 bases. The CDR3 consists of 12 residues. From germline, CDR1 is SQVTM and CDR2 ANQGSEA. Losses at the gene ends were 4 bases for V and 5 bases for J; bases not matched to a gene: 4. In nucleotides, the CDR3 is TGCAGCGTTGGCGGCAGGGGGACTGAAGCTTTCTTT. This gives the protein CSVGGRGTEAFF.

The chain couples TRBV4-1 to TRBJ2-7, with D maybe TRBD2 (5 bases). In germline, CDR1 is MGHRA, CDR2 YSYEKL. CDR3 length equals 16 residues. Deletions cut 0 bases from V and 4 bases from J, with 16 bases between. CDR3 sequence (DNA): TGCGCCAGCAGCCAAGATCTGGCGGAGGAAGGGTACGAGCAGTACTTC. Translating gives CASSQDLAEEGYEQYF.

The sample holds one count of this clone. CDR3 protein: CASRDRNDLNGYTF. CDR3 bases: TGTGCCAGCAGGGACAGGAACGACTTAAATGGCTACACCTTC. The chain employs TRBV6-6 and TRBJ1-2; TRBD1 matches 7 bases. The CDR3 has 14 amino acids. V gave up 6 bases and J gave up 6 bases; unmatched junction bases: 10. Germline assignment: CDR1 MNHNY and CDR2 SVGAGI (reference sequence).

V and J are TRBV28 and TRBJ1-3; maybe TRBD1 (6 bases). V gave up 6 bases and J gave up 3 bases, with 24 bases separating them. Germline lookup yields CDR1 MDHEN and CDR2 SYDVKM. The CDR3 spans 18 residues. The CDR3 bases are TGTGCCAGCAGCTCCTTCGGATGGACAGTGGGGGATGGAAACACCATATATTTT. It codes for CASSSFGWTVGDGNTIYF.

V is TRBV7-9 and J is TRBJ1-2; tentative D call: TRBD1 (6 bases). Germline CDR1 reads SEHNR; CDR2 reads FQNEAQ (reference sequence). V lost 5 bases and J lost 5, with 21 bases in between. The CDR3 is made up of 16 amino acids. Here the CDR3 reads CASSPPVGGRLYGYTF. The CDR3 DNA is TGTGCCAGCAGCCCGCCGGTGGGGGGGCGCTTATATGGCTACACCTTC.

CDR3 loop: CASSVPLFGGREAFF. The CDR3 DNA reads as TGTGCCAGCAGCGTCCCCCTCTTCGGGGGACGTGAAGCTTTCTTT. The chain joins TRBV9 to TRBJ1-1; D may be TRBD1 (5 bases). The V gene's germline CDR1 is SGDLS and CDR2 YYNGEE. Trimming removed 2 bases from V and 7 bases from J, with 18 bases in between. There are 15 residues in the CDR3.

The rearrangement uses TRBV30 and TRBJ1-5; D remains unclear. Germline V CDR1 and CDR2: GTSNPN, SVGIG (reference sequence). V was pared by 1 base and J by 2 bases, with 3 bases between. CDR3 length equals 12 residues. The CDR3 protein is CAWSGGNQPQHF. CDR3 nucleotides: TGTGCCTGGAGTGGAGGCAATCAGCCCCAGCATTTT.

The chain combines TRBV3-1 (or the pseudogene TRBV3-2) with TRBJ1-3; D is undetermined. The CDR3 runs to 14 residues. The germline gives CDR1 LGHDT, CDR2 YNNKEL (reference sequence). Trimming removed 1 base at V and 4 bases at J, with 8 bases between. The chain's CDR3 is CASSQGAAGNTIYF. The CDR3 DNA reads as TGTGCCAGCAGCCAAGGGGCAGCAGGAAACACCATATATTTT.

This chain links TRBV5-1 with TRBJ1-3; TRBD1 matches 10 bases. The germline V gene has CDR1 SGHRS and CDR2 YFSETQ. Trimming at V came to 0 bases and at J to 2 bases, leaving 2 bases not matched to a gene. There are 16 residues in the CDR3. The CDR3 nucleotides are TGCGCCAGCAGCTTGGGACAGGGGGCAGCTGGAAACACCATATATTTT. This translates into CASSLGQGAAGNTIYF. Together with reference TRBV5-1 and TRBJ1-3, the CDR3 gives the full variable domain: KAGVTQTPRYLIKTRGQQVTLSCSPISGHRSVSWYQQTPGQGLQFLFEYFSETQRNKGNFPGRFSGRQFSNSRSEMNVSTLELGDSALYLCASSLGQGAAGNTIYFGEGSWLTVV.

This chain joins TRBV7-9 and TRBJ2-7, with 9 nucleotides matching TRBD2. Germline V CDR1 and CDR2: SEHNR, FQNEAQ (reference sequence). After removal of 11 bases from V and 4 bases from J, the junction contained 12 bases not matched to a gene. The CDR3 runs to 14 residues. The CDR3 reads CAGSAGGPLYEQYF. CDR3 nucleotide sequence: TGTGCCGGATCGGCGGGGGGGCCTCTGTACGAGCAGTACTTC.

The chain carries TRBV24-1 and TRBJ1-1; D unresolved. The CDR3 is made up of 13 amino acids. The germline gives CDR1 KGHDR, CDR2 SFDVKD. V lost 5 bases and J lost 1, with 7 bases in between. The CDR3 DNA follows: TGTGCCACCAGTGTGGCACCGAACACTGAAGCTTTCTTT. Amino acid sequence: CATSVAPNTEAFF.

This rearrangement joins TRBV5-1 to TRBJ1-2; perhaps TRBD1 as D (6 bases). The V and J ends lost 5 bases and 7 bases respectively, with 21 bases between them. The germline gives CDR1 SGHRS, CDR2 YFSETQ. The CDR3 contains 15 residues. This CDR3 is CASRSGGRHQSGYTF. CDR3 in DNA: TGCGCCAGCAGATCGGGGGGGCGTCACCAAAGTGGCTACACCTTC.

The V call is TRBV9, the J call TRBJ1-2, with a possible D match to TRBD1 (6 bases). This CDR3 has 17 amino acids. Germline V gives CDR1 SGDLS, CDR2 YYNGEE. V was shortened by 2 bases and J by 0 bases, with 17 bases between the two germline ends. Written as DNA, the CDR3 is TGTGCCAGCAGCGTCAATATCGAGGGGGATACTAACTATGGCTACACCTTC. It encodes CASSVNIEGDTNYGYTF.

The CDR3 region has the DNA TGTGCCAGCAGTCAGGAATTGAACACTGAAGCTTTCTTT. Its protein product is CASSQELNTEAFF. The chain uses TRBV14 and TRBJ1-1; D gene unclear. Germline values: CDR1 SGHDN, CDR2 FVKESK. V lost 6 bases and J 0 bases, leaving 8 bases between the germline ends. The CDR3 contains 13 residues.

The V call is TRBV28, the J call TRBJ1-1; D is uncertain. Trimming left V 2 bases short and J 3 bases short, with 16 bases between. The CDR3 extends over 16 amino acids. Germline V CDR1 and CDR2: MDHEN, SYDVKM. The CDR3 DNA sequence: TGTGCCAGCAGTTTACCGGCATTTGCGGGCTACACTGAAGCTTTCTTT. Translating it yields CASSLPAFAGYTEAFF.